These T cell receptor beta chains were read from a single sample in a study of cytomegalovirus exposure and HLA in healthy donors. Clones were sequenced by immunoSEQ multiplex PCR, and TCRdb holds only the in-frame ones, with some missing. This sample has about 130,000 clones; about three quarters occur once, and the top ten carry 1.8%. Source material: PBMCs. The receptors were gathered from a female donor in good health and CMV-seropositive. Each CDR3 is given with its conserved first and last residue. A clone size is listed for some rows: how often the clone was seen (once, few, many), or a class if it is expanded.

clone size,V gene,J gene,CDR3 protein
-,TRBV5-1,TRBJ1-1,CASSLDRGGNTEAFF
-,TRBV28,TRBJ2-2,CASWTVAGELFF
-,TRBV6-5,TRBJ1-2,CASSHSRGTNYGYTF
-,TRBV6-1,TRBJ1-4,CASSQWGQGTEKLFF
-,TRBV2,TRBJ1-6,CASRPGTGSSSPLHF
-,TRBV5-1,TRBJ2-2,CASSLLATDTGELFF
-,TRBV30,TRBJ1-3,CAWGWGESSGNTIYF
-,TRBV7-9,TRBJ1-1,CASSSSVANTEAFF
-,TRBV15,TRBJ2-6,CATSRGAGSGANVLTF
-,TRBV11-1,TRBJ2-1,CASSLGAGSNEQFF
-,TRBV6-5,TRBJ2-2,CASSYRQGYTGELFF
-,TRBV13,TRBJ2-5,CASSLEVGGQETQYF
once,TRBV6-1,TRBJ1-3,CASSENPGGTSGNTIYF
-,TRBV4-1,TRBJ2-3,CASSQENGGAPDTQYF
-,TRBV5-1,TRBJ1-1,CASSLARTGAEAFF
-,TRBV6-6,TRBJ2-7,CASSYGLVSTYEQYF
-,TRBV5-1,TRBJ2-2,CASSLSLLSTGELFF
-,TRBV6-1,TRBJ1-5,CASSETGGSNQPQHF
-,TRBV7-9,TRBJ1-2,CASSFGTADYYGYTF
-,TRBV11-2,TRBJ2-7,CASSEGAALGSDEQYF
-,TRBV6-5,TRBJ2-1,CASSYQGNSYNEQFF
-,TRBV10-3,TRBJ2-2,CAISESSQGDPGELFF
-,TRBV5-4,TRBJ1-2,CASTHQGTNYGYTF
-,TRBV7-6,TRBJ2-5,CASSSGGNQETQYF
few,TRBV27,TRBJ1-2,CASGQGRGGYTF
-,TRBV18,TRBJ2-5,CASSPYSQPGTYETQYF
few,TRBV7-2,TRBJ2-7,CASSRSGGNNYEQYF
-,TRBV29-1,TRBJ2-7,CSVRGQGAGEQYF
once,TRBV6-1,TRBJ1-5,CASSESRPGGGQPQHF
-,TRBV5-4,TRBJ2-5,CASSRNQGETQYF
-,TRBV5-1,TRBJ2-1,CASSFLAGNNEQFF
-,TRBV23-1,TRBJ1-2,CASSRVRQSNYGYTF
-,TRBV9,TRBJ2-2,CASSVGEADTGELFF
-,TRBV5-4,TRBJ1-2,CASSLDWTGPYGYAF
-,TRBV2,TRBJ2-1,CASNNPGLALGEQFF
-,TRBV5-1,TRBJ1-1,CASSWQGAGSGTEAFF
few,TRBV6-6,TRBJ2-2,CASGVYTGELFF
-,TRBV6-1,TRBJ2-5,CASSVLRTSGQETQYF
-,TRBV4-1,TRBJ2-2,CASSPGTAINTGELFF
-,TRBV2,TRBJ2-6,CASSVRASGVGGANVLTF
few,TRBV19,TRBJ1-5,CASSTGRLDSNQPQHF
-,TRBV9,TRBJ2-2,CASSGSSGRTGELFF
-,TRBV4-1,TRBJ1-1,CASSQSVQMNTEAFF
-,TRBV5-1,TRBJ2-5,CASSGGGQETQYF
-,TRBV6-5,TRBJ1-1,CASSYGDRGETEAFF
-,TRBV10-2,TRBJ1-3,CASALGGRNTIYF